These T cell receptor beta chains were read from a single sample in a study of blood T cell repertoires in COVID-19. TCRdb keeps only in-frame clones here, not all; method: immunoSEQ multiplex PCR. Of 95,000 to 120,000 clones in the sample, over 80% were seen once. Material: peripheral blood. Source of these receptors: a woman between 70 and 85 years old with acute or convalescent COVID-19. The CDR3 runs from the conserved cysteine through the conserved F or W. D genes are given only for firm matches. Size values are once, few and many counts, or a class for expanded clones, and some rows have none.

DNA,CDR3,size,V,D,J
TGTGCCAGCAGCCAGACAGGGTTGAACACCGGGGAGCTGTTTTTT,CASSQTGLNTGELFF,-,TRBV3-1/TRBV3-2,TRBD1,TRBJ2-2
TGTGCCAGCAGCCAGGGGTGGGGGACAGAGGGCTACACCTTC,CASSQGWGTEGYTF,few,TRBV4-2,TRBD1,TRBJ1-2
TGTGCCAGCAGCCCGCCGGGACAGGGGACAGATACGCAGTATTTT,CASSPPGQGTDTQYF,-,TRBV3-1/TRBV3-2,TRBD1,TRBJ2-3
TGTGCCAGCAGCTCCCCTCTCGGGAGCTCCTACGAGCAGTACTTC,CASSSPLGSSYEQYF,-,TRBV5-4,-,TRBJ2-7
TGCGCCAGCAGCCCAGGGCCCAATCAGCCCCAGCATTTT,CASSPGPNQPQHF,-,TRBV5-1,-,TRBJ1-5
TGTGCCAGTAGCCCCGACATCAATCAGCCCCAGCATTTT,CASSPDINQPQHF,-,TRBV19,-,TRBJ1-5
TGTGCCAGCAGCCAAGGGGCTAGCGGGAGCGCCCCCTACAATGAGCAGTTCTTC,CASSQGASGSAPYNEQFF,-,TRBV3-1/TRBV3-2,TRBD2,TRBJ2-1
TGTGCCTGCGGCGGGGGCTATAGCAATCAGCCCCAGCATTTT,CACGGGYSNQPQHF,once,TRBV27,-,TRBJ1-5
TGTGCCTGGAGTGGGGGGACTAGCGGGAGGTCTCAAGAGACCCAGTACTTC,CAWSGGTSGRSQETQYF,-,TRBV30,TRBD2,TRBJ2-5
TGTGCCAGTAGTATATCTAGCATGTCGGGGGGCCGCACAGATACGCAGTATTTT,CASSISSMSGGRTDTQYF,-,TRBV19,-,TRBJ2-3
TGTGCCAGCAGCGTTACCGGGGTGGGTGCTGGAAACACCATATATTTT,CASSVTGVGAGNTIYF,-,TRBV9,-,TRBJ1-3
TGTGCCAGCAGTGAAACAGGGGGCTCTCAGCCCCAGCATTTT,CASSETGGSQPQHF,once,TRBV2,TRBD1,TRBJ1-5
TGTGCCAGCAGTTACTCGGGGGCTGCCTACGAGCAGTACTTC,CASSYSGAAYEQYF,-,TRBV6-5,-,TRBJ2-7
TGTGCCAGCAGCCCAGAGGGACAGAACTATGGCTACACCTTC,CASSPEGQNYGYTF,-,TRBV7-2,TRBD1,TRBJ1-2
TGTGCCACCAGCAGAGCTACAGGGGAGCTTTACAATGAGCAGTTCTTC,CATSRATGELYNEQFF,once,TRBV15,TRBD1,TRBJ2-1
TGTGCCAGCAGTGAAGGAGGGCGTCCGGAGACCCAGTACTTC,CASSEGGRPETQYF,-,TRBV6-1,-,TRBJ2-5
TGTGCCATCAGTGCCTGGACAGGGTTGTATGGCTACACCTTC,CAISAWTGLYGYTF,-,TRBV10-3,TRBD1,TRBJ1-2
TGTGCCAGTAGTAACGAACCGGACAGTCTGGCCCAGCATTTT,CASSNEPDSLAQHF,-,TRBV19,-,TRBJ1-5
TGTGCCAGCAGCTTTGGGCTAGCGGGGTTCTACGAGCAGTACTTC,CASSFGLAGFYEQYF,-,TRBV7-9,TRBD2,TRBJ2-7
TGTGCCAGCAGCCCTGAGGCGGGTGTTTGGACTATCGATACGCAGTATTTT,CASSPEAGVWTIDTQYF,-,TRBV5-6,-,TRBJ2-3
TGTGCCAGCAGCGAGGGACAGGGGAGGGACATTCAGTACTTC,CASSEGQGRDIQYF,-,TRBV28,TRBD1,TRBJ2-4
TGTGCCAGCAGTTTACAACTGAACTACGAGCAGTACTTC,CASSLQLNYEQYF,-,TRBV27,-,TRBJ2-7
TGCGCCAGCAGCCTACAGGGGCTAGACACCGGGGAGCTGTTTTTT,CASSLQGLDTGELFF,-,TRBV5-1,TRBD1,TRBJ2-2
TGTGCCAGCAAGGTTACAGCAGTCATGAACACTGAAGCTTTCTTT,CASKVTAVMNTEAFF,-,TRBV6-5,-,TRBJ1-1
TGTGCCAGCAGCCAAGAAAGGGGCAGATACGAGCAGTACTTC,CASSQERGRYEQYF,-,TRBV4-2,-,TRBJ2-7
TGTGCCAGCAGTTTCGCTAGCGGATACTACGAGCAGTACTTC,CASSFASGYYEQYF,-,TRBV28,TRBD2,TRBJ2-7
TGTGCCAGCAGTTTGGAGGCTAACTATGGCTACACCTTC,CASSLEANYGYTF,-,TRBV27,-,TRBJ1-2
TGTGCCAGCAGTAAACACAGGGGTTTGGTTAGTGGCTACACCTTC,CASSKHRGLVSGYTF,-,TRBV28,TRBD1,TRBJ1-2
TGTGCCAGCAGCTTTCAGGGCGGGGACACTGAAGCTTTCTTT,CASSFQGGDTEAFF,-,TRBV7-3,-,TRBJ1-1
TGTGCCAGCAGTGGAGGGGCTAGCGTGTCCTACAATGAGCAGTTCTTC,CASSGGASVSYNEQFF,-,TRBV28,-,TRBJ2-1
TGTGCCAGCAGCCCCGAAGGGACTATGCTCAATGAGCAGTTCTTC,CASSPEGTMLNEQFF,-,TRBV11-1,TRBD2,TRBJ2-1
TGTGCCAGCAGCTTCAAGGAGTCCTCTGGAAACACCATATATTTT,CASSFKESSGNTIYF,-,TRBV11-2,-,TRBJ1-3
TGTGCCAGCAGTTGGTGGACAGGGCAAAGTGTAACTAATGAAAAACTGTTTTTT,CASSWWTGQSVTNEKLFF,-,TRBV2,TRBD1,TRBJ1-4
TGTGCCAGCAGCTTAGTGGAGAAGGACACTGAAGCTTTCTTT,CASSLVEKDTEAFF,-,TRBV7-9,-,TRBJ1-1
TGTGCCACCAGCAGATCCGGGACAGGGTTTAATGAAAAACTGTTTTTT,CATSRSGTGFNEKLFF,-,TRBV15,TRBD1,TRBJ1-4
TGTGCCATCAGTGAAGGAGGTAGGGACGAGCAGTACTTC,CAISEGGRDEQYF,-,TRBV10-3,-,TRBJ2-7
TGTGCCAGCAGCTTAGATCTAGCGGGACACAATGAGCAGTTCTTC,CASSLDLAGHNEQFF,-,TRBV11-2,TRBD2,TRBJ2-1
TGTGCCAGCAGATTACCAGGACAGGGGCTTTATGGCTACACCTTC,CASRLPGQGLYGYTF,-,TRBV28,TRBD1,TRBJ1-2
TGCGCCAGCAGCTTGGCCAACAGGGGCGTCACTGAAGCTTTCTTT,CASSLANRGVTEAFF,-,TRBV5-1,TRBD1,TRBJ1-1
TGTGCCTGGATGGGACAGGGGGGGGCGGCTAACTATGGCTACACCTTC,CAWMGQGGAANYGYTF,-,TRBV30,TRBD1,TRBJ1-2
TGTGCCAGCAGCCAAGGCCTTTCGCAGGGGGTTGGTGGCTACACCTTC,CASSQGLSQGVGGYTF,few,TRBV3-1/TRBV3-2,TRBD1,TRBJ1-2
TGCGCCAGCAGCCCCCGGTCAGGGGACACCGGGGAGCTGTTTTTT,CASSPRSGDTGELFF,once,TRBV5-1,-,TRBJ2-2
TGTGCCAGCAGTCGAGCGGGTGACTCGGGCGAGCAGTACTTC,CASSRAGDSGEQYF,-,TRBV3-1/TRBV3-2,-,TRBJ2-7
TGTGCCAGCAGCTTTAAGGCGGCGAACACCGGGGAGCTGTTTTTT,CASSFKAANTGELFF,-,TRBV7-2,-,TRBJ2-2
TGTGCCAGCAGTTTATCCCCGGGACAGACCTACGAGCAGTACTTC,CASSLSPGQTYEQYF,-,TRBV27,TRBD1,TRBJ2-7
TGTGCCTGGGACCGGGGATTTTCGCATAGGGGCTACACCTTC,CAWDRGFSHRGYTF,-,TRBV30,-,TRBJ1-2
TGTGCCAGCAGCAACAGGGGGAACACTGAAGCTTTCTTT,CASSNRGNTEAFF,-,TRBV6-6,TRBD1,TRBJ1-1
TGTGCCAGCAGTTCTCCCGAAGGGACAGGATCCTACGAGCAGTACTTC,CASSSPEGTGSYEQYF,-,TRBV28,TRBD1,TRBJ2-7
TGTGCCAGCGGAATGAAACCTAGCGGGGGGAAGAACACCGGGGAGCTGTTTTTT,CASGMKPSGGKNTGELFF,-,TRBV9,TRBD2,TRBJ2-2
TGTGCTACCGGTGGCAGGGCGATAAACACCGGGGAGCTGTTTTTT,CATGGRAINTGELFF,-,TRBV2,-,TRBJ2-2
TGTGCCAGCAGCCCCGGACAGGACACTGAAAAACTGTTTTTT,CASSPGQDTEKLFF,-,TRBV5-4,TRBD1,TRBJ1-4
TGTGCCAGCAGTTATACAGGGTCTAGCACAGATACGCAGTATTTT,CASSYTGSSTDTQYF,-,TRBV6-5,-,TRBJ2-3